This T cell receptor beta chain was retrieved from a study of human T cells and chemical hapten exposure. Overall study: It was small differences in pooled library volume that mainly caused per-sample TCR yields to vary.

Time point meaning: patch test 1, 2 weeks after DPC sensitization. Stated treatment: therapeutic diphenylcyclopropenone sensitization with weekly scalp DPC. Donation of samples came from alopecia patients who were 18 to 70 years old and suitable for DPC. This clonotype showed up just a few times. One entry per CDR3 protein results from TCRdb running MiXCR on the RACE reads. The sample lists 150,000 or so distinct CDR3 sequences; 14% were seen once. This CDR3 has 14 amino acids. V lost 2 bases to trimming and J lost 8 bases, with 15 bases between them. Germline CDR1 reads SEHNR; CDR2 reads FQNEAQ (reference sequence).

The specimen comprised whole blood, sampled in connection with sensitization to the hapten diphenylcyclopropenone (DPC). The receptor's source is a woman aged 25 to 39 with alopecia areata. Some clones in this sample may be carry-over from other donors' samples. The gene calls are TRBV7-9 and TRBJ1-1, with no clear D. This CDR3 is CASSLFSGDPEAFF. The CDR3 DNA reads TGTGCCAGCAGCTTATTTTCCGGAGACCCCGAAGCTTTCTTT.